This T cell receptor (beta chain) was retrieved from a study of blood T cell repertoires in COVID-19. About the study: COVID-19 samples collected from the United States, Italy and Spain covered acute and convalescent phases. From T cells, B-cell-depleted T cells, or PBMCs came the material, which was cDNA or gDNA.

Per the study methods: From reference gene primer amplification, estimates of nucleated cell counts were derived. Only in-frame clones appear in the TCRdb table, and some are missing; sequencing was by immunoSEQ multiplex PCR. V and J calls and clone size come straight from that table; D and trimming were deduced from the DNA. The sample includes about 170,000 clones, 70% to 90% seen only once; the top ten take approximately 9.9%. Enrolment of Seattle patients took place during active infection, and they were followed longitudinally. Sequencing was carried out using peripheral blood. This receptor was obtained from a woman aged 55-69 years with COVID-19, enrolled during active disease.

Here the CDR3 DNA reads TGTGCCAGCAGACGCCCCGGCGGGGCCGAGCAGTACTTC. It yields the protein CASRRPGGAEQYF. The chain has TRBV28 and TRBJ2-7; D is possibly TRBD2 (6 bases). CDR3 size: 13 residues. Trimming left V 6 bases short and J 6 bases short, with 15 bases between. Per the germline V gene, CDR1 is MDHEN and CDR2 is SYDVKM.